The sequence of this TCR beta chain was determined in a study of human thymus T cells. Study conclusions and caveats: Related studies noted strongly shared thymic repertoires across unrelated people. Across thymic and blood repertoires, the usage of V and J genes appeared to be biased.

Resections obtained during corrective heart surgery supplied the thymus tissue. The V and J ends lost 3 bases and 6 bases respectively, with 6 bases between them. This CDR3 spans 11 amino acids. The germline CDR1 and CDR2 sequences are LNHDA and SQIVND (reference sequence). This clone was recorded only once. The antigen is undetermined. The repertoire was sequenced with immunoSEQ multiplex PCR; TCRdb's copy has only in-frame clones and lacks some. The sample has roughly 130,000 clones, around 94% seen once; the top ten hold under 0.025%. The V gene is TRBV19, the J gene TRBJ2-7; perhaps TRBD2 as D (5 bases). The sequenced material came from thymus tissue. The sequence derives from a boy less than two years old with a congenital heart defect but otherwise immunologically healthy. The CDR3, as DNA: TGTGCCAGTAGTATCCGGGGCGAGCAGTACTTC. Its translation is CASSIRGEQYF.